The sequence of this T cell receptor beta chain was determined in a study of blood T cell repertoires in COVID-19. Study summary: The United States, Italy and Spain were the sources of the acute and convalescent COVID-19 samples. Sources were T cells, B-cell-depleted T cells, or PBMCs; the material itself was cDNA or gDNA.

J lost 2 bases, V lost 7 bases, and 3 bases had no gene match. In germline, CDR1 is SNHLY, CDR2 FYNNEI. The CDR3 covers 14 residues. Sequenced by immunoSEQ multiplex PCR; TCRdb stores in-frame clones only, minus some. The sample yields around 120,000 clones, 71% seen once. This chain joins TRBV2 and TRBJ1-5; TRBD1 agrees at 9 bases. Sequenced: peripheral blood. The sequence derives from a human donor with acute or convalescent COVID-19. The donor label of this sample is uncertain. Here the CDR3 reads CASTRTGGNQPQHF. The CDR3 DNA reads TGTGCCAGCACCCGGACAGGGGGCAATCAGCCCCAGCATTTT.